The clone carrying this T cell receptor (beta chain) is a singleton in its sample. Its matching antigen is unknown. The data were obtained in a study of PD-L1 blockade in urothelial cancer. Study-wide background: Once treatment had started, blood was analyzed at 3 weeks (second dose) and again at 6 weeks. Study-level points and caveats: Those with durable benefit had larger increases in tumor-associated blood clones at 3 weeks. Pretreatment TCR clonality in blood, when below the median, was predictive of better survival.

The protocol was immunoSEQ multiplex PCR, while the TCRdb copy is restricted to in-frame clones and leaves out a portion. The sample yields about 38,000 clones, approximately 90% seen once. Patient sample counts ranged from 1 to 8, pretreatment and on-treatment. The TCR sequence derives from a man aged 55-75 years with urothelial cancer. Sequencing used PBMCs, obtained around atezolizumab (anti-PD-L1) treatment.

The CDR3 sequence: CASSLDGGAGTDTQYF. CDR3 coding DNA: TGTGCCAGCAGCTTAGACGGGGGGGCTGGCACAGATACGCAGTATTTT. The V gene is TRBV7-2, the J gene TRBJ2-3; 8 nucleotides agree with TRBD2. The CDR3 has 16 residues. CDR1 is SGHTA, CDR2 FQGNSA, per germline. V lost 1 base, J lost 1 base, and 4 bases stayed unmatched. The variable domain in full, completed from reference TRBV7-2 and TRBJ2-3, reads GAGVSQSPSNKVTEKGKDVELRCDPISGHTALYWYRQSLGQGLEFLIYFQGNSAPDKSGLPSDRFSAERTGGSVSTLTIQRTQQEDSAVYLCASSLDGGAGTDTQYFGPGTRLTVL.